This T cell receptor beta chain stems from a study of shared clonotypes between healthy human individuals. Study-wide findings and caveats: On the whole, naive subsets had larger estimated richness than memory subsets had. Between four donors, naive CD4 clonotypes were shared at a level of approximately 5%. Sequencing depth was expected to influence donor clonotype sharing.

The germline CDR1 and CDR2 sequences are KGHSH and LQKENI. The germline V and J ends were trimmed by 8 bases and 0 bases, with 9 bases remaining between them. This CDR3 has 13 residues. The data were produced by immunoSEQ multiplex PCR, yet TCRdb's version contains in-frame clones alone and is incomplete. The sample carries 2 million to 3 million clones, 85% to 95% recorded once. Turning to this clone: The antigen is not known.

This sequence was found in a man between 18 and 29 years old in good health. Sequences were obtained from naive CD4+ T cells sorted from blood. The sample's subset: CD45RA+ positively selected. The chain joins TRBV18 to TRBJ2-3; D gene ambiguous. Written as DNA, the CDR3 is TGTGCCAGCCTGGCCTTAAGCACAGATACGCAGTATTTT. Amino acids: CASLALSTDTQYF. Complete variable domain (other parts from reference TRBV18 and TRBJ2-3): NAGVMQNPRHLVRRRGQEARLRCSPMKGHSHVYWYRQLPEEGLKFMVYLQKENIIDESGMPKERFSAEFPKEGPSILRIQQVVRGDSAAYFCASLALSTDTQYFGPGTRLTVL.